A single sample is the source of the 17 T cell receptor beta chains below, sequenced in a study of identifying expanded T cells in peripheral blood. Data came from immunoSEQ multiplex PCR; TCRdb stores just in-frame clones and leaves some out. Of about 130,000 clones listed, roughly 90% are singletons. Sequences were obtained from blood. Receptors originate from a person aged 18 to 75 in good health.

The genes are TRBV7-6 and TRBJ1-1; no firm D call. The V gene lost 5 bases and the J gene lost 1 base, with 8 bases spanning the gap. The CDR3 sequence is 13 residues long. CDR1 and CDR2 (germline): SGHVS, FNYEAQ. The CDR3 DNA reads as TGTGCCAGCAGCGGGGAGGCGAACACTGAAGCTTTCTTT. It yields the protein CASSGEANTEAFF.

This sequence joins TRBV4-3 and TRBJ2-3; unclear D gene. The V end was cut by 5 bases, the J end by 6 bases, with 9 bases between. Germline V CDR1 and CDR2: LGHNA, YSLEER. The CDR3 is made up of 12 amino acids. CDR3 in DNA: TGCGCCAGCAGCGCAAGTCGTGATACGCAGTATTTT. This encodes CASSASRDTQYF.

This chain uses TRBV9 with TRBJ1-1; D gene uncertain. The CDR3 runs to 13 residues. CDR1 SGDLS and CDR2 YYNGEE come from the germline V gene. The germline V and J ends were trimmed by 7 bases and 0 bases, with 10 bases remaining between them. The CDR3 nucleotides are TGTGCCAGCGGGGTGCACTTGAACACTGAAGCTTTCTTT. This gives the protein CASGVHLNTEAFF.

V and J are TRBV5-4 and TRBJ1-4; a weak D match, TRBD1 (6 bases). The germline CDR1 and CDR2 sequences are SGHNT and YYREEE (reference sequence). Trimming took off 4 bases at V and 8 bases at J, with 12 bases between the two ends. CDR3 length: 13 amino acids. The CDR3 is CASSQEGGEKLFF. DNA for the CDR3: TGTGCCAGCAGCCAGGAGGGGGGAGAAAAACTGTTTTTT.

This chain connects TRBV10-1 to TRBJ2-3; 16 bases line up with TRBD2. This CDR3 contains 21 residues. The J segment lost 6 bases and the V segment lost 3 bases, leaving 18 bases of the junction unmatched. Germline values: CDR1 WNHNN, CDR2 SYGVQD (reference sequence). Here the CDR3 DNA reads TGCGCCAGCAGTGACCACGGGACTAGCGGGAGGGCCGGAAAATTAGCGGATACGCAGTATTTT. It codes for CASSDHGTSGRAGKLADTQYF.

The chain couples TRBV7-9 to TRBJ1-1; 8 bases are a match to TRBD1. Germline CDR1 SEHNR, CDR2 FQNEAQ (reference sequence). The CDR3 loop spans 12 amino acids. Trimming at V came to 3 bases and at J to 8 bases, leaving 2 bases not matched to a gene. CDR3 in DNA: TGTGCCAGCAGCTTCGGGGACAGGGAAGCTTTCTTT. Protein sequence: CASSFGDREAFF.

The chain uses TRBV28 and TRBJ1-4; 7 bases match TRBD1. CDR1 and CDR2 from the germline V gene are MDHEN and SYDVKM. This CDR3 region has 18 residues. V dropped 6 bases and J dropped 3; count of bases not matched to a gene: 16. As DNA, the CDR3 is TGTGCCAGCAGCCGAAAGAATAACAGGGGATCCGCTAATGAAAAACTGTTTTTT. Protein: CASSRKNNRGSANEKLFF.

This clone was found once. This chain uses TRBV7-9 with TRBJ1-3; D unclear. This CDR3 has 18 amino acids. The germline V gene encodes CDR1 SEHNR and CDR2 FQNEAQ (reference sequence). V lost 1 base, J lost 0 bases, and 16 bases lay in between. This CDR3 is CASSLDTQRTFSGNTIYF. As DNA, the CDR3 is TGTGCCAGCAGCTTAGATACGCAGCGCACCTTCTCTGGAAACACCATATATTTT.

The CDR3 bases are TGCGCCAGCAGCCTCCAGGGGAACGGGGGGCGGTATGAGCAGTTCTTC. It codes for CASSLQGNGGRYEQFF. The V call is TRBV4-3, the J call TRBJ2-1; D may be TRBD2 (7 bases). The CDR3 contains 16 residues. Trimming cost V 4 bases and J 8 bases, with 21 bases left between them. Germline CDR1 reads LGHNA; CDR2 reads YSLEER.

This clone was counted between two and nine times. CDR3 sequence (DNA): TGTGCCAGCAGTCTTAGACAGGGCTTTAATCAGCCCCAGCATTTT. This gives the protein CASSLRQGFNQPQHF. J is TRBJ1-5 and V is TRBV2, with 7 bases aligning to TRBD1. This CDR3 has 15 amino acids. The germline V gene has CDR1 SNHLY and CDR2 FYNNEI. V shed 5 bases and J 4 bases; nucleotides not matched to a gene: 8.

This chain connects TRBV11-3 to TRBJ1-1, with D tentatively TRBD1 (6 bases). V was shortened by 5 bases and J by 2 bases, with 9 bases between the two germline ends. The CDR3 length is 13 residues. CDR1 and CDR2 from the germline V gene are SGHNT and YENEEA. CDR3 in DNA: TGTGCCAGCAGCAGGACAGCCAACACTGAAGCTTTCTTT. The encoded protein is CASSRTANTEAFF.

The chain links TRBV7-9 to TRBJ1-1, with D uncertain. In germline, CDR1 is SEHNR, CDR2 FQNEAQ (reference sequence). The CDR3 covers 15 residues. V was pared by 7 bases and J by 0 bases, with 15 bases between. The CDR3 loop reads CASNSPRNMNTEAFF. The CDR3 DNA sequence: TGTGCCAGCAACTCTCCCCGTAACATGAACACTGAAGCTTTCTTT.

This clone was found once. The CDR3 sequence: CASSFDRAETQYF. Written as DNA, the CDR3 is TGTGCCAGCAGCTTTGATAGGGCTGAGACCCAGTACTTC. The V gene is TRBV7-3, the J gene TRBJ2-5; D gene unclear. The germline V and J ends were trimmed by 3 bases and 5 bases, with 10 bases remaining between them. The CDR3 extends over 13 amino acids. Germline CDR1 is SGHTA and CDR2 is FQGTGA.

This chain connects TRBV5-6 to TRBJ1-2; perhaps TRBD1 as D (5 bases). V shed 4 bases and J shed 4 bases, with 14 bases lying between them. CDR1 and CDR2 from the germline V gene are SGHDT and YYEEEE. The CDR3 has 14 amino acids. CDR3 nucleotide sequence: TGTGCCAGCAGCGCTTGGGGGGGAGGCTATGGCTACACCTTC. Amino acids: CASSAWGGGYGYTF.

This clone was picked up a small number of times. The chain couples TRBV7-3 to TRBJ2-3; D uncertain. The CDR3 spans 14 residues. The ends were cut back, 1 base at V and 0 bases at J, with 5 bases in the middle. The germline CDR1 and CDR2 sequences are SGHTA and FQGTGA. CDR3 sequence: CASSLMASTDTQYF. CDR3 nucleotides: TGTGCCAGCAGCTTAATGGCTAGCACAGATACGCAGTATTTT.

This clone was observed a few times. The genes are TRBV5-1 and TRBJ1-2; D not resolved. The CDR3 extends over 14 amino acids. CDR1 and CDR2 from the germline V gene are SGHRS and YFSETQ. Trimming took 4 bases from V and 4 from J, leaving 14 bases between them. CDR3 loop: CASSPREEGYGYTF. The CDR3 DNA follows: TGCGCCAGCAGCCCCCGGGAGGAGGGCTATGGCTACACCTTC. Full variable domain (outside the CDR3, taken from reference TRBV5-1 and TRBJ1-2): KAGVTQTPRYLIKTRGQQVTLSCSPISGHRSVSWYQQTPGQGLQFLFEYFSETQRNKGNFPGRFSGRQFSNSRSEMNVSTLELGDSALYLCASSPREEGYGYTFGSGTRLTVV.

The chain links TRBV27 to TRBJ2-7; possible D gene TRBD1, 8 bases. CDR1 is MNHEY and CDR2 is SMNVEV in the germline V gene (reference sequence). The V end lost 6 bases, the J end lost 6 bases, and 33 bases lay between the germline ends. CDR3 length equals 19 residues. The CDR3 protein is CASSQRQGIGLAGVSEQYF. As DNA, the CDR3 is TGTGCCAGCAGCCAAAGACAGGGGATAGGACTCGCGGGAGTTTCCGAGCAGTACTTC.